This TCR beta chain was sequenced for a study of blood T cell repertoires in COVID-19. About the research overall: From T cells, B-cell-depleted T cells, or PBMCs came the material, which was cDNA or gDNA.

Assignments of participants to cohorts depended upon their own reported clinical history. Assay: immunoSEQ multiplex PCR; the TCRdb copy retains only in-frame clones and omits some. Among around 190,000 clones listed, 80% to 90% were seen once. This clone was seen a handful of times. Per the germline V gene, CDR1 is KGHSH and CDR2 is LQKENI. V was clipped by 5 bases and J by 3 bases, with 7 bases between them. The CDR3 has 12 residues. The specimen was PBMCs or T cells enriched from blood (not recorded which). V is TRBV18 and J is TRBJ1-1; D remains unclear. This TCR came from a man in his forties who had recovered from COVID-19. The CDR3 DNA reads as TGTGCCAGCTCAGCGGTGGACACTGAAGCTTTCTTT. Translated, it gives CASSAVDTEAFF.